The 27 T cell receptor beta chains below all came from one sample that was sequenced in a study of breast tumors, draining lymph nodes, adjacent tissues. A single record per CDR3 protein comes from TCRdb applying MiXCR to the multiplex PCR reads. The repertoire holds approximately 6,900 distinct CDR3 sequences, with 43% as singletons. Sequenced input: tumor-adjacent breast tissue. These TCRs come from a female donor with breast cancer. Some clones in this sample may be carry-over from other donors' samples.

The CDR3 DNA is TGTGCCAGCAGTTTTACAGGGACCACCTACAATGAGCAGTTCTTC. Residues: CASSFTGTTYNEQFF. The chain recombines TRBV2 with TRBJ2-1, with a possible D match to TRBD1 (6 bases). CDR1 is SNHLY and CDR2 is FYNNEI in the germline V gene. The CDR3 is 15 residues long. The V end lost 5 bases, the J end lost 2 bases, and 13 bases lay between the germline ends.

This clonotype is categorized as medium-sized. V and J are TRBV2 and TRBJ2-3; 14 bases agree with TRBD2. The CDR3 runs to 17 residues. The V gene's germline CDR1 is SNHLY and CDR2 FYNNEI. V lost 4 bases to trimming and J lost 1 base; unmatched junction nucleotides: 4. The DNA for the CDR3 is TGTGCCAGCAGTGCGGGACTAGCGGGAGTACGCACAGATACGCAGTATTTT. Its protein is CASSAGLAGVRTDTQYF.

This clonotype was detected ten times or more. The V gene is TRBV2, the J gene TRBJ2-2; D call uncertain. The CDR3 totals 11 residues. Germline V gives CDR1 SNHLY, CDR2 FYNNEI. Trimming removed 6 bases from V and 7 bases from J, with 6 bases in between. CDR3: CASRGSGELFF. The CDR3 DNA reads TGTGCCAGCAGGGGAAGCGGGGAGCTGTTTTTT.

This clonotype came up many times. The genes are TRBV25-1 and TRBJ2-1; D uncertain. Germline loops: CDR1 MGHDK, CDR2 SYGVNS. V lost 5 bases to trimming and J lost 9 bases, with 5 bases between them. The CDR3 extends over 10 amino acids. The CDR3 loop reads CASSLGEQFF. In nucleotides, the CDR3 is TGTGCCAGCAGTTTAGGTGAGCAGTTCTTC.

This clonotype was seen repeatedly, ten times or more. The chain recombines TRBV28 with TRBJ1-3; D not resolved. CDR1 MDHEN and CDR2 SYDVKM come from the germline V gene. The CDR3 loop spans 16 amino acids. V was shortened by 8 bases and J by 0 bases, with 17 bases between the two germline ends. Written as DNA, the CDR3 is TGTGCCAGCCGTTCGCTCACGCGGTTCTCTGGAAACACCATATATTTT. It specifies CASRSLTRFSGNTIYF. The full variable domain, rest sourced from reference TRBV28 and TRBJ1-3, is DVKVTQSSRYLVKRTGEKVFLECVQDMDHENMFWYRQDPGLGLRLIYFSYDVKMKEKGDIPEGYSVSREKKERFSLILESASTNQTSMYLCASRSLTRFSGNTIYFGEGSWLTVV.

V gene TRBV10-3 combines with J gene TRBJ2-3; no reliable D call. V was trimmed by 6 bases and J by 6 bases, leaving 13 bases between them. CDR1 and CDR2 from the germline V gene are ENHRY and SYGVKD. CDR3 length: 13 residues. The CDR3 DNA is TGTGCCATCAGGGGATCTTTGGGGGATACGCAGTATTTT. It specifies CAIRGSLGDTQYF.

As concerns this clonotype: Since the CDR3 does not end with the conserved phenylalanine or tryptophan, this likely comes from a read error. CDR3 loop: CASSLGATGLNSPLHL. DNA for the CDR3: TGCGCCAGCAGCTTGGGAGCGACAGGGCTAAATTCACCCCTCCACCTT. The chain is built from TRBV5-1 and TRBJ1-6, with 7 bases identical to TRBD1. This CDR3 comprises 16 residues. The germline gives CDR1 SGHRS, CDR2 YFSETQ. Losses at the gene ends were 0 bases for V and 7 bases for J; bases not matched to a gene: 7.

The chain links TRBV12-3 or TRBV12-4 to TRBJ2-1, with 10 bases identical to TRBD2. The CDR3 runs 15 residues. The J segment lost 11 bases and the V segment lost 3 bases, leaving 10 bases of the junction unmatched. CDR3 loop: CASSLSSGRSDKQFF. CDR3 in DNA: TGTGCCAGCAGTTTGAGTAGCGGGAGGTCTGACAAGCAGTTCTTC.

J is TRBJ1-6 and V is TRBV11-3; D gene unclear. Germline-derived CDR1 and CDR2 are SGHNT and YENEEA. There are 18 residues in the CDR3. V lost 3 bases and J 4 bases, leaving 19 bases between the germline ends. The CDR3 sequence: CASSFGQYYPSYNSPLHF. The CDR3 region has the DNA TGTGCCAGCAGCTTTGGGCAGTATTACCCATCTTATAATTCACCCCTCCACTTT.

This clonotype was recorded many times. J is TRBJ2-5 and V is TRBV9; TRBD2 might be the D (5 bases). Trimming removed 1 base from V and 2 bases from J, with 12 bases in between. The CDR3 runs 15 residues. Germline V gives CDR1 SGDLS, CDR2 YYNGEE. The DNA of the CDR3 is TGTGCCAGCAGCGTAACCCTAGGGAGTCAAGAGACCCAGTACTTC. Translated: CASSVTLGSQETQYF. Full variable domain (outside the CDR3, taken from reference TRBV9 and TRBJ2-5): DSGVTQTPKHLITATGQRVTLRCSPRSGDLSVYWYQQSLDQGLQFLIQYYNGEERAKGNILERFSAQQFPDLHSELNLSSLELGDSALYFCASSVTLGSQETQYFGPGTRLLVL.

This sequence joins TRBV10-1 and TRBJ2-2; no clear D gene. The germline V gene has CDR1 WNHNN and CDR2 SYGVQD (reference sequence). Trimming removed 6 bases at V and 4 bases at J, with 9 bases between. This CDR3 comprises 13 residues. CDR3 amino acids: CASRAGGTGELFF. CDR3 in DNA: TGCGCCAGCAGGGCAGGTGGCACCGGGGAGCTGTTTTTT.

The chain couples TRBV3-1 to TRBJ2-7; 7 bases are a match to TRBD2. The CDR3 has 13 amino acids. The trim removed 8 bases at V and 2 bases at J, leaving 6 bases unmatched. Germline CDR1 and CDR2: LGHDT and YNNKEL (reference sequence). This CDR3 is CASARDYTYEQYF. CDR3 bases: TGTGCCAGCGCCAGGGACTACACCTACGAGCAGTACTTC.

In its sample, this clonotype was seen many times. This chain links TRBV6-7 with TRBJ1-3, with D hard to call. TRBV6-7 is sorted into the ORF group, with uncertain function. Between the trimmed V and J ends, which lost 8 bases and 5 bases, there was a span of 22 bases. The CDR3 is 16 amino acids. CDR3 nucleotides: TGTGCCAGCCGCTCCCCACGGCCTGACGGGAGAAACACCATATATTTT. Residues: CASRSPRPDGRNTIYF.

In its sample, this clonotype was seen many times. The DNA of the CDR3 is TGTGCCAGTAGTATCGAGGGGGCGGCCTACAATGAGCAGTTCTTC. Protein product: CASSIEGAAYNEQFF. V is TRBV19 and J is TRBJ2-1, with 7 positions matching TRBD1. Looked up from germline, CDR1 is LNHDA and CDR2 is SQIVND (reference sequence). V shed 3 bases, J shed 2 bases, and the junction held 4 bases outside the gene matches. This CDR3 comprises 15 residues.

The chain has TRBV7-2 and TRBJ1-4; D is possibly TRBD1 (5 bases). The germline V and J ends were trimmed by 3 bases and 5 bases, with 7 bases remaining between them. Germline assignment: CDR1 SGHTA and CDR2 FQGNSA. CDR3 length equals 13 residues. CDR3 residues: CASSLGRNEKLFF. The CDR3 DNA is TGTGCCAGCAGCTTGGGACGCAATGAAAAACTGTTTTTT.

The chain employs TRBV20-1 and TRBJ1-6; 8 positions match TRBD1. The V segment lost 1 base and the J segment 7 bases; nucleotides outside the gene matches: 9. Germline lookup yields CDR1 DFQATT and CDR2 SNEGSKA (reference sequence). The CDR3 loop spans 16 amino acids. CDR3 protein: CSARVYAGTGNSPLHF. The CDR3 nucleotides are TGCAGTGCTAGAGTTTATGCCGGGACAGGCAATTCACCCCTCCACTTT.

Ten or more counts support this clonotype. This chain links TRBV19 with TRBJ2-7; TRBD1 matches 10 bases. The CDR3 contains 14 residues. Germline CDR1 and CDR2: LNHDA and SQIVND (reference sequence). V was clipped by 3 bases and J by 7 bases; unmatched bases: 6. The CDR3, as DNA: TGTGCCAGTAGTATTAAGGGACAGGGGAAAGAGCAGTACTTC. Protein sequence: CASSIKGQGKEQYF.

As concerns this clonotype: Given a much more abundant clone one base away, this may be a read error. This chain connects TRBV28 to TRBJ2-1, with D tentatively TRBD1 or TRBD2 (5 bases each). Per germline, CDR1 MDHEN and CDR2 SYDVKM. The CDR3 loop spans 15 amino acids. V was trimmed by 6 bases and J by 2 bases, leaving 14 bases between them. CDR3 in amino acids: CASRGVEGTYNEQFF. The CDR3 bases are TGTGCCAGCAGGGGGGTGGAAGGGACCTACAATGAGCAGTTCTTC.

This clonotype is labeled medium-sized. The V gene is TRBV11-2, the J gene TRBJ2-7; 7 bases line up with TRBD1. The CDR3 extends over 15 amino acids. The ends lost 1 base at V and 6 bases at J; junction bases unmatched: 9. Germline values: CDR1 SGHAT, CDR2 FQNNGV. The DNA for the CDR3 is TGTGCCAGCAGCTTAGTAGGGGGCGCCTGGGGCGAGCAGTACTTC. It specifies CASSLVGGAWGEQYF.

By frequency in the sample, this clonotype is medium-sized. This chain uses TRBV7-6 with TRBJ2-7; TRBD2 aligns across 13 bases. The CDR3 spans 15 residues. Per germline, CDR1 SGHVS and CDR2 FNYEAQ. V shed 5 bases and J 7 bases; nucleotides not matched to a gene: 8. For the CDR3, the DNA is TGTGCCAGCAGCCACAGACTAGCGGGAGGATGGGAGCAGTACTTC. The encoded protein is CASSHRLAGGWEQYF.

This clonotype counts as medium-sized. The genes are TRBV27 and TRBJ2-7; D uncertain. V gave up 0 bases and J gave up 5 bases, with 14 bases separating them. Germline loops: CDR1 MNHEY, CDR2 SMNVEV (reference sequence). This CDR3 contains 15 residues. In DNA form, the CDR3 reads TGTGCCAGCAGTTTATCGCAGGACCCAATTGACGAGCAGTACTTC. It specifies CASSLSQDPIDEQYF.

By sample fraction, this clonotype is medium-sized (0.01 to 0.1%). V gene TRBV12-3 or TRBV12-4 combines with J gene TRBJ2-7; 8 bases align to TRBD2. The CDR3 is 19 residues long. Germline trimming cut 4 bases from V and 3 bases from J; bases unmatched to any gene: 20. The CDR3 DNA follows: TGTGCCAGCAGTTCCGATCCGGGCCACGTGACTAGCGTAAACTACGAGCAGTACTTC. It is translated as CASSSDPGHVTSVNYEQYF.

V and J are TRBV2 and TRBJ2-2; 9 nucleotides line up with TRBD1. CDR1 and CDR2 from the germline V gene are SNHLY and FYNNEI. With V trimmed by 4 bases and J by 6 bases, 9 bases remained unmatched. CDR3 size: 16 residues. The CDR3 coding sequence is TGTGCCAGCAGTGGAACAGGGGGCATTCGCGCCGGGGAGCTGTTTTTT. The encoded protein is CASSGTGGIRAGELFF. The complete variable domain, with remaining parts taken from reference TRBV2 and TRBJ2-2, reads EPEVTQTPSHQVTQMGQEVILRCVPISNHLYFYWYRQILGQKVEFLVSFYNNEISEKSEIFDDQFSVERPDGSNFTLKIRSTKLEDSAMYFCASSGTGGIRAGELFFGEGSRLTVL.

For the CDR3, the DNA is TGTGCCAGCAGCGGGACTAGAGTGTTCGGCGAGCAGTACTTC. Encoded protein: CASSGTRVFGEQYF. This chain links TRBV2 with TRBJ2-7; 8 bases line up with TRBD2. V was pared by 6 bases and J by 6 bases, with 10 bases of the junction left unmatched. The V gene's germline CDR1 is SNHLY and CDR2 FYNNEI. This CDR3 is built from 14 residues.

V is TRBV9 and J is TRBJ2-1, with D possibly TRBD2 on 5 matching bases. The CDR3 extends over 13 amino acids. Germline V gene sequence: CDR1 SGDLS, CDR2 YYNGEE. Trimming removed 0 bases from V and 9 bases from J, with 10 bases in between. The CDR3 nucleotides are TGTGCCAGCAGCGTAGCGACTATCAGTGAGCAGTTCTTC. It specifies CASSVATISEQFF.

The V call is TRBV12-3 or TRBV12-4, the J call TRBJ1-6, with a possible D match to TRBD1 (5 bases). This CDR3 contains 15 residues. Trimming cost V 4 bases and J 0 bases, with 7 bases left between them. The CDR3 DNA follows: TGTGCCAGCAGTTCCGGGGGCTCCTATAATTCACCCCTCCACTTT. It encodes CASSSGGSYNSPLHF.

Ten or more counts support this clonotype. V is TRBV25-1 and J is TRBJ2-6; D remains unclear. CDR1 is MGHDK, CDR2 SYGVNS, per germline. Trimming removed 6 bases from V and 4 bases from J, with 7 bases in between. The CDR3 has 13 amino acids. The CDR3 here is CASRGAGANVLTF. CDR3 in DNA: TGTGCCAGCAGGGGCGCCGGGGCCAACGTCCTGACTTTC.